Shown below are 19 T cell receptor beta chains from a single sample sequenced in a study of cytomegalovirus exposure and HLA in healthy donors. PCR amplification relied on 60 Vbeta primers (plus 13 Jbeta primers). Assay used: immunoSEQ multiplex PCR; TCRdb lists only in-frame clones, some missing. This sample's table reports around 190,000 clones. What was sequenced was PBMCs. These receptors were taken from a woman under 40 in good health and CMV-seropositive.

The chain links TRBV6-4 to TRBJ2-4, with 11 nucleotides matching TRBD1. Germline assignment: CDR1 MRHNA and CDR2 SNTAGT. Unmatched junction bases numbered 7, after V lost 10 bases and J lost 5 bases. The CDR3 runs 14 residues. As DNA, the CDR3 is TGTGCCATGCCGTCGGGACAGGGGGAAAACATTCAGTACTTC. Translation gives CAMPSGQGENIQYF.

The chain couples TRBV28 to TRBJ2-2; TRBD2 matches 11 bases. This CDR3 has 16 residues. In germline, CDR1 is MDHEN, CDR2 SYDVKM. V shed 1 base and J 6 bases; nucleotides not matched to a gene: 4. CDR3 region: CASSLSLAGVSGELFF. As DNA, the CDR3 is TGTGCCAGCAGTTTATCACTAGCGGGAGTCTCCGGGGAGCTGTTTTTT.

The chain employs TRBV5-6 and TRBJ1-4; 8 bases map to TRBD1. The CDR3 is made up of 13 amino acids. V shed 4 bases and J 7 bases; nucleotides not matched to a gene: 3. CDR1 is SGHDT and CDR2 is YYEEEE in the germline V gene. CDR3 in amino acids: CASSTDRAEKLFF. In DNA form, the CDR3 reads TGTGCCAGCAGCACGGACAGGGCTGAAAAACTGTTTTTT.

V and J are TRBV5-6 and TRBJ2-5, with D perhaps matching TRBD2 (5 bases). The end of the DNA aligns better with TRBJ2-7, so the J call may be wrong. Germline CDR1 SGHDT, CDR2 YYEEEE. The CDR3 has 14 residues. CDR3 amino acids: CASSFREINYEQYF. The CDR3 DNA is TGTGCCAGCAGCTTCCGGGAAATAAACTACGAGCAGTACTTC.

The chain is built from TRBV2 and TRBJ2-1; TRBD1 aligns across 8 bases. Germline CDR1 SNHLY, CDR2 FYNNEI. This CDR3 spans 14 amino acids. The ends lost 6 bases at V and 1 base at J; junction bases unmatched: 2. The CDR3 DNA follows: TGTGCCAGCAGCCGACAGGGGTCCTACAATGAGCAGTTCTTC. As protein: CASSRQGSYNEQFF.

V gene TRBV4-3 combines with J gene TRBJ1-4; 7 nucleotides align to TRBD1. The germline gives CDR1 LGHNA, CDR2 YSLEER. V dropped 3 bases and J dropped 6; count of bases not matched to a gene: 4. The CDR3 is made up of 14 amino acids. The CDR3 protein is CASSQTGTDEKLFF. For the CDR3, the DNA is TGCGCCAGCAGCCAGACCGGGACAGATGAAAAACTGTTTTTT.

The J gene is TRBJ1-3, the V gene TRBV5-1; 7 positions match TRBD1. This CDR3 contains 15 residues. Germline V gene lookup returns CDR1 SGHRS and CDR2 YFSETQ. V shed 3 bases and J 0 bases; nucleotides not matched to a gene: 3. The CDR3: CASSSRQGSGNTIYF. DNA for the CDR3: TGCGCCAGCAGCTCCCGACAGGGCTCTGGAAACACCATATATTTT.

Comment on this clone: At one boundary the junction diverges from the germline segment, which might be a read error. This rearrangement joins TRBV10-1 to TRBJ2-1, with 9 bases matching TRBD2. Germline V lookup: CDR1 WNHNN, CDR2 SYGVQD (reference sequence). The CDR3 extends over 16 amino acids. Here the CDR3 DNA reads TGCGCCAACAGTGGGATTACCGGGACTAGCTTCGATGAGCAGTTCTTC. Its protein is CANSGITGTSFDEQFF.

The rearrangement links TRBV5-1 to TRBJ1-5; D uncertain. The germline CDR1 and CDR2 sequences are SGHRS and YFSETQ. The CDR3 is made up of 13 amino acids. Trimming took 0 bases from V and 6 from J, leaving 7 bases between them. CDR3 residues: CASSLERFQPQHF. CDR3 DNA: TGCGCCAGCAGCTTGGAGAGGTTTCAGCCCCAGCATTTT.

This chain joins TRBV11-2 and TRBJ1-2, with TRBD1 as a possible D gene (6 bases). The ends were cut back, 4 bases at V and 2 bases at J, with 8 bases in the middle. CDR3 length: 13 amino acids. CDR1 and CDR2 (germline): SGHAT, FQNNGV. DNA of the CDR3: TGTGCCAGCAGCTCTGACAGGAACTATGGCTACACCTTC. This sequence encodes CASSSDRNYGYTF.

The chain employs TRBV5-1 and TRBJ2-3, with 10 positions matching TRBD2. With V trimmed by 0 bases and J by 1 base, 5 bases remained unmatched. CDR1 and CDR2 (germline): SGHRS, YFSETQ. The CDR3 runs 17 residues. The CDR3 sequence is CASSLGSSGSGTDTQYF. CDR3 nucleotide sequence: TGCGCCAGCAGCTTGGGTTCTAGCGGGAGTGGCACAGATACGCAGTATTTT.

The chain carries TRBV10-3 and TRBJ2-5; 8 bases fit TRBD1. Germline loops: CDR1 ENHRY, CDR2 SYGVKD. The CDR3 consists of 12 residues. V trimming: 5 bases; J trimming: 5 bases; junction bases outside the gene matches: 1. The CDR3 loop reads CAISRQGETQYF. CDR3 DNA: TGTGCCATCAGTAGACAGGGGGAGACCCAGTACTTC.

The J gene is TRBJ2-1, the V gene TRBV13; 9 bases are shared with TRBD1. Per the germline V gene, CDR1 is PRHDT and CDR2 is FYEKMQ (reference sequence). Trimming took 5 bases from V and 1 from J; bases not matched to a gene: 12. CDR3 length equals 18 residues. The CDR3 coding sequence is TGTGCCAGCAGCCGGGGACAGGGAGAGTGGAGTTCCTACAATGAGCAGTTCTTC. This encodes CASSRGQGEWSSYNEQFF.

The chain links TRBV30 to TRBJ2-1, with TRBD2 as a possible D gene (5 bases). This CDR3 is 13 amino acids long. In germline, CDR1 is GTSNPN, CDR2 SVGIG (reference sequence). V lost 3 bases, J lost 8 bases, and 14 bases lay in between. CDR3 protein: CAWSSGPRDEQFF. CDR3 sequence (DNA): TGTGCCTGGAGCAGCGGCCCCCGGGATGAGCAGTTCTTC.

As DNA, the CDR3 is TGTGCCAGCAGCTTAGCGCATCAGGGTTGGGAGACCCAGTACTTC. It is translated as CASSLAHQGWETQYF. The chain uses TRBV7-7 and TRBJ2-5; possible D gene TRBD1, 5 bases. CDR3 length: 15 residues. V gave up 0 bases and J gave up 5 bases, with 13 bases separating them. Germline assignment: CDR1 SSHAT and CDR2 FNYEAQ (reference sequence).

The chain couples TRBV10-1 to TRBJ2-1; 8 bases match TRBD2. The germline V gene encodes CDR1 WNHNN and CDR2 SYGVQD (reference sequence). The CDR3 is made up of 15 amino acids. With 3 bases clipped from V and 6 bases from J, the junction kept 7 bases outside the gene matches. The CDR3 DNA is TGCGCCAGCAGTGACCTAGCGGGCAGTCTCAATGAGCAGTTCTTC. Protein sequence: CASSDLAGSLNEQFF.

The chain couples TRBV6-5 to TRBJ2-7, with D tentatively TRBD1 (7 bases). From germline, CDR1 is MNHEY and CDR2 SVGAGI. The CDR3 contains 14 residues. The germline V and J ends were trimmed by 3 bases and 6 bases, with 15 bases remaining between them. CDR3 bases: TGTGCCAGCAGTTATCGGGCAGGGGGAGGCGAGCAGTACTTC. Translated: CASSYRAGGGEQYF.

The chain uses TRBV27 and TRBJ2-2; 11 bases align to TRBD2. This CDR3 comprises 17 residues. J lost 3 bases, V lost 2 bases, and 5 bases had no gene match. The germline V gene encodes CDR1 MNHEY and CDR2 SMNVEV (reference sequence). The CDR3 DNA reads TGTGCCAGCAGTTTACTAGCGGGGGGCCAGGACACCGGGGAGCTGTTTTTT. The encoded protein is CASSLLAGGQDTGELFF.

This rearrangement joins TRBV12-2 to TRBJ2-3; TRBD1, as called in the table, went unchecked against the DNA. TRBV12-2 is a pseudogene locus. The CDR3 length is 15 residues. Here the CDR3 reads CASRSRDRLTDTQYF. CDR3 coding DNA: TGTGCAAGTCGCTCCCGGGACAGGCTCACAGATACGCAGTATTTT.